Listed here are 14 T cell receptor beta chains from one sample, sequenced in a study of spatial heterogeneity in lung cancer. TCRdb ran MiXCR on the 5' RACE reads and lists one entry per CDR3 protein. Here the sample spans around 48,000 distinct CDR3 sequences, 5.3% being singletons. The time point was: sample taken at primary tumor resection. Unsorted whole RNA of tumor, nontumor lung or frozen PBMC was sequenced. This sample comprised PBMCs, obtained at surgery. The receptors were sampled from a male donor with early-stage non-small cell lung cancer.

This clonotype was detected ten times or more. The rearrangement joins TRBV2 to TRBJ1-2, with D possibly TRBD1 on 6 matching bases. The CDR3 is made up of 15 amino acids. Trimming shortened V by 0 bases and J by 5 bases, and 13 bases separated the two germline ends. The V gene's germline CDR1 is SNHLY and CDR2 FYNNEI. The CDR3 DNA sequence: TGTGCCAGCAGTGAAGCTGGGGGCCGTTGGTATGGCTACACCTTC. Residues: CASSEAGGRWYGYTF. Full variable domain (remainder filled in from reference TRBV2 and TRBJ1-2): EPEVTQTPSHQVTQMGQEVILRCVPISNHLYFYWYRQILGQKVEFLVSFYNNEISEKSEIFDDQFSVERPDGSNFTLKIRSTKLEDSAMYFCASSEAGGRWYGYTFGSGTRLTVV.

The sample holds many counts of this clonotype. The chain has TRBV6-5 and TRBJ1-5; 10 nucleotides agree with TRBD1. Germline V gene sequence: CDR1 MNHEY, CDR2 SVGAGI. The CDR3 has 14 amino acids. The ends lost 4 bases at V and 4 bases at J; junction bases unmatched: 1. The CDR3 here is CASSWGQGNQPQHF. The CDR3 DNA sequence: TGTGCCAGCAGTTGGGGACAGGGGAATCAGCCCCAGCATTTT.

Ten or more counts support this clonotype. The chain carries TRBV2 and TRBJ1-5; D is perhaps TRBD1 (5 bases). Germline assignment: CDR1 SNHLY and CDR2 FYNNEI. V shed 8 bases and J shed 5 bases, with 16 bases lying between them. This CDR3 has 14 residues. The CDR3 DNA reads as TGTGCCAGCTCGGGGGTCAGGGCCCATCAGCCCCAGCATTTT. It translates to CASSGVRAHQPQHF.

This clonotype was picked up a small number of times. This sequence joins TRBV7-2 and TRBJ1-2, with 7 positions matching TRBD1. This CDR3 region has 13 residues. Germline V gene sequence: CDR1 SGHTA, CDR2 FQGNSA. The J segment lost 2 bases and the V segment lost 5 bases, leaving 2 bases of the junction unmatched. CDR3 DNA sequence: TGTGCCAGCAGCCAGGGACAGAACTATGGCTACACCTTC. It translates to CASSQGQNYGYTF.

This clonotype has a count of ten or more. The chain recombines TRBV27 with TRBJ2-7, with D perhaps TRBD2 (5 bases). V was shortened by 8 bases and J by 3 bases, with 20 bases between the two germline ends. The V gene's germline CDR1 is MNHEY and CDR2 SMNVEV (reference sequence). CDR3 length equals 15 residues. CDR3 nucleotide sequence: TGTGCCAGCCCTCTGATGGCTAGCAGACACTACGAGCAGTACTTC. It is translated as CASPLMASRHYEQYF.

This clonotype was seen at least ten times. CDR3 region: CASSPGTLPGELFF. As DNA, the CDR3 is TGCGCCAGCAGCCCCGGGACTCTCCCCGGGGAGCTGTTTTTT. V is TRBV5-1 and J is TRBJ2-2, with D maybe TRBD2 (6 bases). Trimming took off 4 bases at V and 6 bases at J, with 13 bases between the two ends. This CDR3 comprises 14 residues. Per germline, CDR1 SGHRS and CDR2 YFSETQ.

The sample holds many counts of this clonotype. The chain joins TRBV2 to TRBJ1-1; a possible D gene is TRBD1 (5 bases). Trimming removed 0 bases at V and 4 bases at J, with 6 bases between. The germline CDR1 and CDR2 sequences are SNHLY and FYNNEI. The CDR3 is 13 residues long. CDR3 loop: CASSEAGGTEAFF. CDR3 DNA: TGTGCCAGCAGTGAAGCGGGGGGCACTGAAGCTTTCTTT. The full variable domain, its missing parts supplied by reference TRBV2 and TRBJ1-1, is EPEVTQTPSHQVTQMGQEVILRCVPISNHLYFYWYRQILGQKVEFLVSFYNNEISEKSEIFDDQFSVERPDGSNFTLKIRSTKLEDSAMYFCASSEAGGTEAFFGQGTRLTVV.

This clonotype has a count of ten or more. The rearrangement uses TRBV27 and TRBJ2-3, with D perhaps matching TRBD1 (6 bases). Germline CDR1 and CDR2: MNHEY and SMNVEV (reference sequence). This CDR3 comprises 13 residues. Trimming took off 3 bases at V and 15 bases at J, with 19 bases between the two ends. The CDR3 DNA is TGTGCCAGCAGTTTTAACCGCAGGGGTGACCCTTATTTT. This codes for CASSFNRRGDPYF.

The gene calls are TRBV2 and TRBJ2-2; D gene uncertain. The V and J ends lost 6 bases and 0 bases respectively, with 11 bases between them. Germline V lookup: CDR1 SNHLY, CDR2 FYNNEI. The CDR3 sequence is 15 residues long. The CDR3 DNA sequence: TGTGCCAGCAGACAATCCGGCGCGAACACCGGGGAGCTGTTTTTT. The encoded protein is CASRQSGANTGELFF.

This clonotype was seen many times. The chain couples TRBV12-3 or TRBV12-4 to TRBJ2-3; 9 bases are shared with TRBD2. The junction had 6 bases not matched to a gene; V was cut back by 5 bases and J by 0 bases. CDR3 length: 16 residues. CDR3: CASSTTSGTSTDTQYF. The CDR3 coding sequence is TGTGCCAGCAGTACGACTAGCGGTACTAGCACAGATACGCAGTATTTT.

The table lists this clonotype with many counts. The chain employs TRBV7-9 and TRBJ2-3; maybe TRBD1 (5 bases). CDR1 is SEHNR and CDR2 is FQNEAQ in the germline V gene (reference sequence). The CDR3 sequence is 17 residues long. Trimming left V 1 base short and J 0 bases short, with 14 bases between. The CDR3 loop reads CASSLEWGGASTDTQYF. CDR3 coding DNA: TGTGCCAGCAGCTTAGAATGGGGCGGAGCAAGCACAGATACGCAGTATTTT.

This clonotype was recorded many times. This chain links TRBV29-1 with TRBJ2-2, with 7 bases lining up with TRBD2. The length of the CDR3 is 14 residues. CDR1 is SQVTM, CDR2 ANQGSEA, per germline. Germline trimming cut 7 bases from V and 4 bases from J; bases unmatched to any gene: 9. The CDR3 spells CSASQAGSTGELFF. The CDR3 coding sequence is TGCAGCGCCTCTCAAGCGGGAAGCACCGGGGAGCTGTTTTTT.

This clonotype was seen ten or more times. The rearrangement uses TRBV2 and TRBJ2-5, with D unresolved. Trimming shortened V by 8 bases and J by 2 bases, and 12 bases separated the two germline ends. Germline loops: CDR1 SNHLY, CDR2 FYNNEI. The CDR3 consists of 13 residues. CDR3 nucleotide sequence: TGTGCCAGCTCAGTGGAAGGGCAAGAGACCCAGTACTTC. It encodes CASSVEGQETQYF.

This clonotype was observed at least ten times. The V call is TRBV12-3 or TRBV12-4, the J call TRBJ2-7; weak D call: TRBD2 (5 bases). The CDR3 is 18 residues long. V was pared by 6 bases and J by 2 bases, with 26 bases between. The CDR3 spells CASSLFYEGSPRPYEQYF. CDR3 sequence (DNA): TGTGCCAGCAGCCTATTTTACGAGGGCAGTCCAAGGCCCTACGAGCAGTACTTC.